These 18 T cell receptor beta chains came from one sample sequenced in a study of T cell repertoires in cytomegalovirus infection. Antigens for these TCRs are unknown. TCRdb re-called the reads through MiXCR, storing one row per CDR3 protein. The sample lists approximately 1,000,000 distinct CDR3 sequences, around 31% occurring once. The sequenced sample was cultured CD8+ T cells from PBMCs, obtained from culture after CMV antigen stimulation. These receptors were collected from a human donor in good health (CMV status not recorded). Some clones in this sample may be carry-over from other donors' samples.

The CDR3: CASSEARLWMNTEAFF. In nucleotides, the CDR3 is TGTGCCAGCAGTGAAGCGCGTCTGTGGATGAACACTGAAGCTTTCTTT. The genes are TRBV6-1 and TRBJ1-1; D not resolved. The length of the CDR3 is 16 residues. Germline V CDR1 and CDR2: MNHNS, SASEGT. Trimming stripped 0 bases from V and 0 bases from J, with 11 bases between.

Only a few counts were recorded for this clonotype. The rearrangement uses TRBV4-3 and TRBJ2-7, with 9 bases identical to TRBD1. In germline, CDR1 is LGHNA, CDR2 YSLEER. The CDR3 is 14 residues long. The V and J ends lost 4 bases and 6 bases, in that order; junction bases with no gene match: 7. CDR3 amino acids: CASSRWDRDGEQYF. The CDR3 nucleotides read TGCGCCAGCAGCCGATGGGACAGGGACGGCGAGCAGTACTTC.

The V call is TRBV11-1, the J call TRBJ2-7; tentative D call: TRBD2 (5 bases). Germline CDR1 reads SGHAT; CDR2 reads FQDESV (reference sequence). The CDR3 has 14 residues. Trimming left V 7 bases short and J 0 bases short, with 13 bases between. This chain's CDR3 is CASTPLGGSYEQYF. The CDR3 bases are TGTGCCAGCACCCCCCTCGGAGGCTCCTACGAGCAGTACTTC. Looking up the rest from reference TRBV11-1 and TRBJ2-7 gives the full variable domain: EAEVAQSPRYKITEKSQAVAFWCDPISGHATLYWYRQILGQGPELLVQFQDESVVDDSQLPKDRFSAERLKGVDSTLKIQPAELGDSAMYLCASTPLGGSYEQYFGPGTRLTVT.

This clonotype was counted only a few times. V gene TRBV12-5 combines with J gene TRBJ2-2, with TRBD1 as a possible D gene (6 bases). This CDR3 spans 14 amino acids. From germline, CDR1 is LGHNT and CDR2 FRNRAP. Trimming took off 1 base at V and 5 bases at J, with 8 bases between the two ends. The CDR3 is CASGLGGHTGELFF. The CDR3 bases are TGTGCTAGTGGTTTGGGGGGGCATACCGGGGAGCTGTTTTTT.

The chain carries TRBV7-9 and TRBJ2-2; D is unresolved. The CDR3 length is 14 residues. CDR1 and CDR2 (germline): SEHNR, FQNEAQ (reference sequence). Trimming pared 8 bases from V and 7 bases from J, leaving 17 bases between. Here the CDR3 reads CASEVEPRSGELFF. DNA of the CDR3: TGTGCCAGCGAAGTGGAGCCCAGAAGCGGGGAGCTGTTTTTT.

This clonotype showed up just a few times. CDR3 amino acids: CASSLFYLNEKLFF. The CDR3 DNA reads TGTGCCAGCAGTTTATTCTACCTTAATGAAAAACTGTTTTTT. The genes are TRBV28 and TRBJ1-4; no clear D. The V end lost 1 base, the J end lost 4 bases, and 7 bases lay between the germline ends. Germline V CDR1 and CDR2: MDHEN, SYDVKM. There are 14 residues in the CDR3.

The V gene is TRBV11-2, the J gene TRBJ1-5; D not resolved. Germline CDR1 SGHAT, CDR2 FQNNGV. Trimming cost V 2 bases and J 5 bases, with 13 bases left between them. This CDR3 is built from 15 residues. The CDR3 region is CASSLNEGTYQPQHF. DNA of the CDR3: TGTGCCAGCAGCTTAAACGAAGGAACTTATCAGCCCCAGCATTTT.

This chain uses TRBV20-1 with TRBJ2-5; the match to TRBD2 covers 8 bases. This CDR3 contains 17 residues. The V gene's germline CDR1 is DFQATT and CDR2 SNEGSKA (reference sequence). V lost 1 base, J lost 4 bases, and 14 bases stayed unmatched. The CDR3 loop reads CSARGPPAGEVGETQYF. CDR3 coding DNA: TGCAGTGCTAGAGGTCCCCCAGCGGGAGAAGTGGGAGAGACCCAGTACTTC.

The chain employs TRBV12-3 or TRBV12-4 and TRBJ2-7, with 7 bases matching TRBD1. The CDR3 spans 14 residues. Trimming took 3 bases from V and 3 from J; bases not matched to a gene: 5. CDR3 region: CASSFGDSFYEQYV. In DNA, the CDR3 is TGTGCCAGCAGTTTCGGGGACAGTTTCTACGAGCAGTACGTC.

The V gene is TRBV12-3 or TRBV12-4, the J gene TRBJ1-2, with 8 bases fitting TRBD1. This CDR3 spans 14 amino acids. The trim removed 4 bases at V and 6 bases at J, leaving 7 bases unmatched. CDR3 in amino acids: CASSSLPGGDGYTF. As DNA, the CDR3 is TGTGCCAGCAGTTCTCTGCCAGGGGGCGATGGCTACACCTTC.

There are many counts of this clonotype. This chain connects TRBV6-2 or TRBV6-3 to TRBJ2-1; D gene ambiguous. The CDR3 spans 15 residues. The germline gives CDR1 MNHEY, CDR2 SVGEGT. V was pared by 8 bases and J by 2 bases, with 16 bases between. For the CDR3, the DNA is TGTGCCAGCGGGTCGAGCTGGGAACCCTACAATGAGCAGTTCTTC. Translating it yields CASGSSWEPYNEQFF.

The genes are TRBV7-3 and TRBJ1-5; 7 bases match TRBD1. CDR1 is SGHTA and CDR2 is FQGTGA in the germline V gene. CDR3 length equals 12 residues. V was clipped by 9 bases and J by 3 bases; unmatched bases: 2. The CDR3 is CARGTDNQPQHF. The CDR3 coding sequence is TGTGCCAGAGGGACAGACAATCAGCCCCAGCATTTT.

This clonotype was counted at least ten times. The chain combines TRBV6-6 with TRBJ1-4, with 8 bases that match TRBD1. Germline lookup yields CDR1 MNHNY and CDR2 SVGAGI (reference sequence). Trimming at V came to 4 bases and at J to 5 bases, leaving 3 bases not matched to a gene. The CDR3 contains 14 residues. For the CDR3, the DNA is TGTGCCAGCAGTTCTCGGACAGGGAATGAAAAACTGTTTTTT. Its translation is CASSSRTGNEKLFF.

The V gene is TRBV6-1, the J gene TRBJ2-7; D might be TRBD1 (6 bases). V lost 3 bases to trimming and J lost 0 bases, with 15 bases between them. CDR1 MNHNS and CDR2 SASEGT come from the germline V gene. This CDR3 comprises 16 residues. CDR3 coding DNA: TGTGCCAGCAGTGACCCTGACAGGTACCTCTCCTACGAGCAGTACTTC. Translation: CASSDPDRYLSYEQYF.

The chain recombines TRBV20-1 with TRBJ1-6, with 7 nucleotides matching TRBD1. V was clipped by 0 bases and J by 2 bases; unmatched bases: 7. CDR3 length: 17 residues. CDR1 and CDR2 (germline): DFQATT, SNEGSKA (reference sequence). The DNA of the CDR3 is TGCAGTGCTAGAGAAGGAGCAGGGGGACCCTATAATTCACCCCTCCACTTT. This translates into CSAREGAGGPYNSPLHF.

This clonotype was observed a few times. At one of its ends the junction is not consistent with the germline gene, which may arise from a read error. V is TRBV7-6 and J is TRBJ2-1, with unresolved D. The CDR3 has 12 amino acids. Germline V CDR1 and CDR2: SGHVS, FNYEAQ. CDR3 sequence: CASSLTGSSIYF. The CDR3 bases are TGTGCCAGCAGCCTAACGGGCTCCTCAATTTACTTC.

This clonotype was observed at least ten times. CDR3 amino acids: CASSHSRGLGEQFF. The CDR3 DNA is TGTGCCAGCAGCCACTCTCGGGGGCTTGGTGAGCAGTTCTTC. The gene calls are TRBV7-9 and TRBJ2-1; D may match TRBD1 or TRBD2 (6 bases each). V shed 5 bases and J shed 9 bases, with 17 bases lying between them. There are 14 residues in the CDR3. Germline V gene sequence: CDR1 SEHNR, CDR2 FQNEAQ (reference sequence).

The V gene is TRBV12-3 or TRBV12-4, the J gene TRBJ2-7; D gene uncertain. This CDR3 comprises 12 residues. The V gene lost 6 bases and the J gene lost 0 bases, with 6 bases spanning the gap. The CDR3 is CASRQNSYEQYF. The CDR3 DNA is TGTGCCAGCAGGCAAAACTCCTACGAGCAGTACTTC.